This T cell receptor beta chain is from a study of blood T cell repertoires in COVID-19. As for the study in general: PBMCs, B-cell-depleted T cells, or T cells were the source of the cDNA or gDNA that made up the material.

The germline gives CDR1 MDHEN, CDR2 SYDVKM. V gave up 5 bases and J gave up 4 bases; unmatched junction bases: 14. The CDR3 totals 18 residues. This clone has a single count. This table comes from immunoSEQ multiplex PCR, and its TCRdb copy is limited to in-frame clones, with some not included. The repertoire holds around 78,000 clones, with roughly 80% as singletons. Material for sequencing was peripheral blood. The chain couples TRBV28 to TRBJ2-5; the match to TRBD2 covers 12 bases. The receptor was isolated from a human donor in a cohort sampled during active COVID-19. CDR3 sequence (DNA): TGTGCCAGCAGTCCCGGACTAGCGGGGCCCTCCAGGGGAGAGACCCAGTACTTC. Amino acid sequence: CASSPGLAGPSRGETQYF.